One and the same sample provided the 18 T cell receptor beta chains below, sequenced in a study of identical twins. A single record per CDR3 protein comes from TCRdb applying MiXCR to the 5' RACE reads. The sample lists 230,000 or so distinct CDR3 sequences, 6.5% to 9.5% occurring once. The data also belong to a second study, concerning yellow fever vaccine responses in identical twins.

Sequenced: CD8+ T cells sorted from blood. The receptors were sampled from a woman under 30 in good health.

This clonotype came up a few times. This chain uses TRBV4-3 with TRBJ2-1; D gene unclear. Trimming left V 3 bases short and J 8 bases short, with 8 bases between. The CDR3 extends over 12 amino acids. The germline CDR1 and CDR2 sequences are LGHNA and YSLEER. CDR3: CASSHRYDEQFF. As DNA, the CDR3 is TGCGCCAGCAGCCACAGATACGATGAGCAGTTCTTC.

The rearrangement joins TRBV6-1 to TRBJ2-1; D gene unclear. The V end was cut by 1 base, the J end by 9 bases, with 7 bases between. The CDR3 loop spans 12 amino acids. The germline CDR1 and CDR2 sequences are MNHNS and SASEGT. The CDR3: CASSEEKAEQFF. The CDR3 region has the DNA TGTGCCAGCAGTGAAGAAAAGGCTGAGCAGTTCTTC.

In its sample, this clonotype was seen many times. CDR3 sequence reads: CASSLGGTWYEQYF. CDR3 coding DNA: TGTGCCAGCAGTTTAGGAGGGACATGGTACGAGCAGTACTTC. The gene calls are TRBV12-3 or TRBV12-4 and TRBJ2-7, with D perhaps matching TRBD1 (6 bases). V lost 1 base to trimming and J lost 4 bases, with 11 bases between them. This CDR3 spans 14 amino acids.

This clonotype was recorded many times. The CDR3 sequence: CASSDSGRSDTQYF. Written as DNA, the CDR3 is TGTGCCAGCAGTGATAGCGGGAGATCAGATACGCAGTATTTT. The chain uses TRBV12-3 or TRBV12-4 and TRBJ2-3; 9 nucleotides align to TRBD2. The J segment lost 4 bases and the V segment lost 5 bases, leaving 4 bases of the junction unmatched. The CDR3 contains 14 residues.

The sample holds a few counts of this clonotype. This sequence joins TRBV9 and TRBJ1-1; D is uncertain. Trimming cost V 6 bases and J 10 bases, with 16 bases left between them. Germline V CDR1 and CDR2: SGDLS, YYNGEE. The CDR3 extends over 12 amino acids. CDR3 amino acids: CASTPLSPGAFF. The CDR3 DNA reads TGTGCCAGCACCCCTCTATCCCCGGGAGCTTTCTTT.

There are a few counts of this clonotype. The CDR3 spells CASSLEGTWDTQYF. CDR3 DNA: TGTGCCAGCAGCTTAGAGGGGACCTGGGATACGCAGTATTTT. The chain joins TRBV7-9 to TRBJ2-3; D possibly uses TRBD1 or TRBD2 (5 bases each). This CDR3 contains 14 residues. Germline V lookup: CDR1 SEHNR, CDR2 FQNEAQ (reference sequence). Trimming removed 1 base from V and 6 bases from J, with 11 bases in between.

The table lists this clonotype with a few counts. This chain links TRBV20-1 with TRBJ2-1, with 14 bases fitting TRBD2. In germline, CDR1 is DFQATT, CDR2 SNEGSKA (reference sequence). V was clipped by 5 bases and J by 1 base; unmatched bases: 19. There are 21 residues in the CDR3. CDR3 region: CSAPTIRGGLAGEVSYNEQFF. The CDR3 region has the DNA TGCAGTGCTCCCACAATCCGGGGGGGACTAGCGGGAGAGGTATCCTACAATGAGCAGTTCTTC.

This clonotype was seen a handful of times. V gene TRBV15 combines with J gene TRBJ2-7, with TRBD2 matching over 10 bases. The germline CDR1 and CDR2 sequences are LNHNV and YYDKDF (reference sequence). There are 15 residues in the CDR3. V lost 1 base to trimming and J lost 7 bases; unmatched junction nucleotides: 7. For the CDR3, the DNA is TGTGCCACCAGCAGAGCCCTAGCGGGAGTTTGGGAGCAGTACTTC. This gives the protein CATSRALAGVWEQYF.

The chain couples TRBV12-3 or TRBV12-4 to TRBJ1-1, with 8 bases that match TRBD1. Trimming removed 3 bases from V and 1 base from J; junction bases left unmatched: 10. The CDR3 runs to 17 residues. The CDR3 region has the DNA TGTGCCAGCAGTTTTCTGCCAGGGGGCGTAGGGAACACTGAAGCTTTCTTT. This encodes CASSFLPGGVGNTEAFF.

This clonotype was recorded at least ten times. The V gene is TRBV11-1, the J gene TRBJ2-2; 11 nucleotides line up with TRBD2. Germline CDR1 reads SGHAT; CDR2 reads FQDESV (reference sequence). The CDR3 runs to 19 residues. V lost 3 bases, J lost 3 bases, and 12 bases stayed unmatched. The DNA of the CDR3 is TGTGCCAGCAGCTTTATCCTAGCGGGAGGAACCGTGGACACCGGGGAGCTGTTTTTT. Residues: CASSFILAGGTVDTGELFF.

This clonotype occurred a few times. This sequence joins TRBV7-6 and TRBJ2-3, with TRBD1 matching 10 bases. With V trimmed by 4 bases and J by 6 bases, 7 bases remained unmatched. Germline V gene sequence: CDR1 SGHVS, CDR2 FNYEAQ. The CDR3 is made up of 15 amino acids. The CDR3 DNA reads as TGTGCCAGCAGCTGGACAGGGGGGTTCGCGGATACGCAGTATTTT. Translated: CASSWTGGFADTQYF.

This clonotype was seen a few times. V usage is TRBV6-2 or TRBV6-3 and J usage is TRBJ2-1; D call uncertain. Between the trimmed V and J ends, which lost 7 bases and 8 bases, there was a span of 18 bases. The CDR3 spans 14 residues. Germline V gene lookup returns CDR1 MNHEY and CDR2 SVGEGT. CDR3 loop: CASTKLFPIDEQFF. CDR3 DNA: TGTGCCAGCACCAAACTTTTCCCCATCGATGAGCAGTTCTTC.

The count of this clonotype is one. The gene calls are TRBV7-6 and TRBJ2-7; D is possibly TRBD1 or TRBD2 (6 bases each). Trimming stripped 6 bases from V and 7 bases from J, with 19 bases between. Germline V gene data show CDR1 as SGHVS and CDR2 as FNYEAQ. The CDR3 is 14 amino acids. The CDR3 coding sequence is TGTGCCAGCAGTCCTAGTGGTGGGGGGCATGAGCAGTACTTC. This codes for CASSPSGGGHEQYF.

This clonotype showed up many times. This chain joins TRBV6-1 and TRBJ2-7, with 8 bases that match TRBD1. The V and J ends lost 3 bases and 5 bases, in that order; junction bases with no gene match: 9. This CDR3 spans 15 amino acids. CDR1 and CDR2 from the germline V gene are MNHNS and SASEGT. The CDR3: CASSDLQTGGNEQYF. The CDR3 DNA reads TGTGCCAGCAGTGACCTCCAAACAGGGGGTAACGAGCAGTACTTC.

This clonotype was recorded many times. The V and J genes are TRBV7-9 and TRBJ2-2; 9 bases are a match to TRBD2. The CDR3 consists of 17 residues. Germline V gene sequence: CDR1 SEHNR, CDR2 FQNEAQ (reference sequence). The ends lost 3 bases at V and 4 bases at J; junction bases unmatched: 9. CDR3 in amino acids: CASSLPARTSVTGELFF. CDR3 nucleotide sequence: TGTGCCAGCAGCTTGCCCGCGAGGACTAGCGTCACCGGGGAGCTGTTTTTT. Looking up the rest from reference TRBV7-9 and TRBJ2-2 gives the full variable domain: DTGVSQNPRHKITKRGQNVTFRCDPISEHNRLYWYRQTLGQGPEFLTYFQNEAQLEKSRLLSDRFSAERPKGSFSTLEIQRTEQGDSAMYLCASSLPARTSVTGELFFGEGSRLTVL.

This clonotype was seen only a few times. A junction end diverges from the germline sequence, so it may reflect a read error. The rearrangement links TRBV11-2 to TRBJ2-5; possibly TRBD2 for D (7 bases). The CDR3 totals 14 residues. Germline assignment: CDR1 SGHAT and CDR2 FQNNGV. In nucleotides, the CDR3 is TGTGCCAGCAGCGGAGGGGCTAGCGGAGCCGGGGGGCACTTC. It codes for CASSGGASGAGGHF.

In DNA, the CDR3 is TGCAGTGCCAAGGGGGCGGGGGAGGTCGATGAGCAGTTCTTC. It translates to CSAKGAGEVDEQFF. The V gene is TRBV20-1, the J gene TRBJ2-1; the D call may be TRBD1 or TRBD2 (7 bases each). Trimming cost V 6 bases and J 8 bases, with 20 bases left between them. From germline, CDR1 is DFQATT and CDR2 SNEGSKA (reference sequence). The length of the CDR3 is 14 residues.

Turning to this clonotype: A clone one base away is much larger, so this may be a read error. CDR3 bases: TGCAGCGTTGATATGTCCGGGGCAAACAATGTGCAGTTCTTC. Encoded protein: CSVDMSGANNVQFF. The chain uses TRBV29-1 and TRBJ2-1, with D perhaps assigned TRBD1 or TRBD2 (5 bases each). CDR1 and CDR2 from the germline V gene are SQVTM and ANQGSEA. The CDR3 spans 14 residues.